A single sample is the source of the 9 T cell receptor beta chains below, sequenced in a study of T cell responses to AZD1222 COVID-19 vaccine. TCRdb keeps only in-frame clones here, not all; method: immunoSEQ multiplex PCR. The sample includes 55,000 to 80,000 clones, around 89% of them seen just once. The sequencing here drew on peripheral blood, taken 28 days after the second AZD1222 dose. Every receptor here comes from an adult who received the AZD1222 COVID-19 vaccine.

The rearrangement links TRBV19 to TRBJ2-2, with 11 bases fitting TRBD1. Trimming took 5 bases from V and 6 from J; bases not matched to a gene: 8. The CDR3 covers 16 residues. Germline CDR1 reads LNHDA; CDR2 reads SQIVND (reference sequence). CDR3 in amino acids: CASSPSPGQGAGELFF. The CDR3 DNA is TGTGCCAGTAGTCCCTCTCCGGGACAGGGGGCCGGGGAGCTGTTTTTT. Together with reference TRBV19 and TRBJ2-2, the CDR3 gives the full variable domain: DGGITQSPKYLFRKEGQNVTLSCEQNLNHDAMYWYRQDPGQGLRLIYYSQIVNDFQKGDIAEGYSVSREKKESFPLTVTSAQKNPTAFYLCASSPSPGQGAGELFFGEGSRLTVL.

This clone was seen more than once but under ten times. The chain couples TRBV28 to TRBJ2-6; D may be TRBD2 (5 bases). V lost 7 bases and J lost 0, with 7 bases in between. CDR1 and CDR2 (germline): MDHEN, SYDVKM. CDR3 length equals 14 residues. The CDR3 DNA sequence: TGTGCCAGCAATGAGGGCTCTGGGGCCAACGTCCTGACTTTC. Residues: CASNEGSGANVLTF.

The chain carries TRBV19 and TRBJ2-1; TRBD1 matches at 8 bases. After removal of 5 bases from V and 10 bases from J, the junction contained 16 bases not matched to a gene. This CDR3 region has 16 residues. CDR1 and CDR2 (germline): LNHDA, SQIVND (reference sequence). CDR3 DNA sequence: TGTGCCAGTAGTTCGCCCGGGGCGCAGGGGGCGAGAGAGCAGTTCTTC. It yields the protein CASSSPGAQGAREQFF.

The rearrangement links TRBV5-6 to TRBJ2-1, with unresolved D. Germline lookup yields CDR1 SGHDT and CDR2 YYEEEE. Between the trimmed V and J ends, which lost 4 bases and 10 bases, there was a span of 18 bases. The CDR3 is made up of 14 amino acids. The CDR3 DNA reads TGTGCCAGCAGCCCAGGTTCCCGACCTGGGGAGCAGTTCTTC. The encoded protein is CASSPGSRPGEQFF.

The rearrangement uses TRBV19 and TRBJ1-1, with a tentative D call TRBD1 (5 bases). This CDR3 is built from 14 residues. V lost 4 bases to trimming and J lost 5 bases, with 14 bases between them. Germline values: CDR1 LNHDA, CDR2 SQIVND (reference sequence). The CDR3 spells CASSTQAEGTEAFF. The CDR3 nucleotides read TGTGCCAGTAGTACCCAAGCGGAGGGGACTGAAGCTTTCTTT.

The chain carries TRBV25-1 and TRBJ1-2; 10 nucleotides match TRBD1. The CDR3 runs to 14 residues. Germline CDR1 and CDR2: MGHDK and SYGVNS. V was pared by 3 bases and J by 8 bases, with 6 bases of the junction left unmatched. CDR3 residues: CASSDRTGGEGYTF. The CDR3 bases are TGTGCCAGCAGTGACCGGACAGGGGGTGAGGGCTACACCTTC.

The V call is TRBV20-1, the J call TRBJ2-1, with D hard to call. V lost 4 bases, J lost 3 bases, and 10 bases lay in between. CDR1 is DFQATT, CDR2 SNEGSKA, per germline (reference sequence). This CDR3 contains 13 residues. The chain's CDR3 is CSAIDSGYNEQFF. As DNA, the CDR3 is TGCAGTGCTATTGATTCGGGCTACAATGAGCAGTTCTTC.

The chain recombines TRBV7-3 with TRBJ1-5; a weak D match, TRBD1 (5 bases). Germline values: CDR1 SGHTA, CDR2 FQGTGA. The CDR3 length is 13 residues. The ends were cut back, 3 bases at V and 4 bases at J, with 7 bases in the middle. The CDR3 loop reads CASSFGGNQPQHF. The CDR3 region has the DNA TGTGCCAGCAGCTTCGGGGGGAATCAGCCCCAGCATTTT.

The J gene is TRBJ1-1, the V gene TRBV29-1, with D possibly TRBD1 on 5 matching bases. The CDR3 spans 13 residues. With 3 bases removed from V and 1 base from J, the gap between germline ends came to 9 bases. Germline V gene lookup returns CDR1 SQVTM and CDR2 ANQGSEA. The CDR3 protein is CSVDLGGNTEAFF. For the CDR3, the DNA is TGCAGCGTTGATTTGGGGGGGAACACTGAAGCTTTCTTT.